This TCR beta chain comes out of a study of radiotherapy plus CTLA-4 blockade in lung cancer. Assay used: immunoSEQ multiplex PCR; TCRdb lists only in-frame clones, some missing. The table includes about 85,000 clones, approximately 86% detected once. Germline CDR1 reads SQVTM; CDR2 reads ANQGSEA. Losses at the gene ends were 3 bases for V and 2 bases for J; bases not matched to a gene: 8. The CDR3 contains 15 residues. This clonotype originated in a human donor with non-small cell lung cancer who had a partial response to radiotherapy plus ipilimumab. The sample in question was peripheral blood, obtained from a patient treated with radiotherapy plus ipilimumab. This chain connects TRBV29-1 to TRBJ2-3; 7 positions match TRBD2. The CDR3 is CSVETSMGTTDTQYF. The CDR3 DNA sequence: TGCAGCGTTGAGACTAGCATGGGGACCACAGATACGCAGTATTTT.